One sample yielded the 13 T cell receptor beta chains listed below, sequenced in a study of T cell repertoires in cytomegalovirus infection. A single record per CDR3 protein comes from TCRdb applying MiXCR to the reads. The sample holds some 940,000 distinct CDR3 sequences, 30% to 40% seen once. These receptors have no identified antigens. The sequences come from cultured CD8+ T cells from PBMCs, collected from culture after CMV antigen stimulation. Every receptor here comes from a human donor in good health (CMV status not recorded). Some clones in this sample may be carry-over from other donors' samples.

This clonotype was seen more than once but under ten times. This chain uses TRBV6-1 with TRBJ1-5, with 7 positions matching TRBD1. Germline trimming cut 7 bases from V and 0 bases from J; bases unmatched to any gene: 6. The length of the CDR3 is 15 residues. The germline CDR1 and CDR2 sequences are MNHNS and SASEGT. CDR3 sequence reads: CASTQGGYSNQPQHF. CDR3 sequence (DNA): TGTGCCAGCACCCAGGGGGGGTATAGCAATCAGCCCCAGCATTTT.

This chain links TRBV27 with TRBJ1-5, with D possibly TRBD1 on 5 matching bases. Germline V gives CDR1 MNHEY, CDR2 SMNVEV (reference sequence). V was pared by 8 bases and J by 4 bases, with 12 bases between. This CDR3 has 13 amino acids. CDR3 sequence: CASGEGANQPQHF. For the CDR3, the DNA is TGTGCCAGCGGCGAAGGGGCTAATCAGCCCCAGCATTTT.

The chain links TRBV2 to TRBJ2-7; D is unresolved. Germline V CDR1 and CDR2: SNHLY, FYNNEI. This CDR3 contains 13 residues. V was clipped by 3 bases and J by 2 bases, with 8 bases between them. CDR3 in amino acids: CASSEATTYEQYV. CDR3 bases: TGTGCCAGCAGTGAGGCTACAACCTACGAGCAGTACGTC.

The CDR3 reads CASSPGHYGPREQYF. In DNA form, the CDR3 reads TGTGCCAGCAGCCCAGGACATTACGGGCCTCGCGAGCAGTACTTC. The V and J genes are TRBV7-3 and TRBJ2-7, with D tentatively TRBD1 (5 bases). CDR1 and CDR2 from the germline V gene are SGHTA and FQGTGA. The CDR3 has 15 amino acids. Trimming pared 5 bases from V and 6 bases from J, leaving 20 bases between.

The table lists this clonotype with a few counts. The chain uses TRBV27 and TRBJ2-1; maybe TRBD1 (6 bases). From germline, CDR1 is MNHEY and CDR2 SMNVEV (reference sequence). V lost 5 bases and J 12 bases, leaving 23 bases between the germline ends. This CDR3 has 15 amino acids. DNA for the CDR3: TGTGCCAGCAGTATGAGCTGGGGGACAAAAATTGCGCAGTTCTTC. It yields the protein CASSMSWGTKIAQFF.

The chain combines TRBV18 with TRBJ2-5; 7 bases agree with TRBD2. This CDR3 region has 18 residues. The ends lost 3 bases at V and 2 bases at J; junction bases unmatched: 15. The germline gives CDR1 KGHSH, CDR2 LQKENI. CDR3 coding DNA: TGTGCCAGCTCACCCGTTCCGGTTGGACTAGTATCGCAAGAGACCCAGTACTTC. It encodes CASSPVPVGLVSQETQYF.

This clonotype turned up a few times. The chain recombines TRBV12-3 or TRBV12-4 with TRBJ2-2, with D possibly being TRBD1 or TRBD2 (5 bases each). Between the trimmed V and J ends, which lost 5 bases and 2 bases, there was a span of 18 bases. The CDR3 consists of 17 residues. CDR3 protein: CASSPASQRGNTGELFF. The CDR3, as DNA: TGTGCCAGCAGTCCGGCCTCGCAGAGGGGCAACACCGGGGAGCTGTTTTTT.

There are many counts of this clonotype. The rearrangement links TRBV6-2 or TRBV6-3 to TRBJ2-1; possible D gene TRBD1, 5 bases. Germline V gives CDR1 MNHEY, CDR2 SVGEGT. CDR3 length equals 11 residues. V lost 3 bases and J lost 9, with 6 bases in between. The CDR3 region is CASSYRGEQFF. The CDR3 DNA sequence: TGTGCCAGCAGTTATAGGGGTGAGCAGTTCTTC.

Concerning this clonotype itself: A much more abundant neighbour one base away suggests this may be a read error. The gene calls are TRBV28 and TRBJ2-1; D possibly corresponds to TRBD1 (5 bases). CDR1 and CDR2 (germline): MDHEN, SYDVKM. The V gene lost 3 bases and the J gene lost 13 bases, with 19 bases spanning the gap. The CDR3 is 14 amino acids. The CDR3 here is CASSFIQDTPLQFF. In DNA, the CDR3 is TGTGCCAGCAGTTTTATCCAGGACACCCCACTACAGTTCTTC.

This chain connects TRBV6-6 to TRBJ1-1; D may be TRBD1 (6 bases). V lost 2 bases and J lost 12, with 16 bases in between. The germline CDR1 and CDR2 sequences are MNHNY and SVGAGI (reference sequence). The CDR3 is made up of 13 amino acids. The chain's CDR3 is CASSYTGRGESFF. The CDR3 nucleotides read TGTGCCAGCAGTTACACGGGCAGGGGAGAGTCTTTCTTT.

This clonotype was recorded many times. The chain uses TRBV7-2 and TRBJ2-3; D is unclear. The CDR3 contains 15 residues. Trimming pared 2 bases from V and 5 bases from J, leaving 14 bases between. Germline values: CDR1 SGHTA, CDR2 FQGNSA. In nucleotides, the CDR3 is TGTGCCAGCAGCTTAACCTCCACTTGGGTAGATACGCAGTATTTT. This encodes CASSLTSTWVDTQYF.

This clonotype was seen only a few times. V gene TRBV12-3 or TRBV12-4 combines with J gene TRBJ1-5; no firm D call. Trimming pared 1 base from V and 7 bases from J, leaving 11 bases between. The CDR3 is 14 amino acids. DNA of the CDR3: TGTGCCAGCAGTTTAGGGCAGACCTACCAGCCCCAGCATTTT. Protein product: CASSLGQTYQPQHF.

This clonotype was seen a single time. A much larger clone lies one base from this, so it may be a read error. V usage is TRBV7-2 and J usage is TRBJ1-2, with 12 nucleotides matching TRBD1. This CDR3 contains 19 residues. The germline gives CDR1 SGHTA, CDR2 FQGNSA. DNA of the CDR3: TGTGTCAGCAGCCTAACCAGTCCCGGGACAGGGGGCGCGATCTATGGCTACACCTTC. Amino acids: CVSSLTSPGTGGAIYGYTF.